The 32 T cell receptor beta chains below come from one sample, sequenced in a study of blood T cell repertoires in COVID-19. Profiled with immunoSEQ multiplex PCR; TCRdb holds only in-frame clones, not every one. Among roughly 200,000 clones listed, about 90% were seen once. Sequenced sample: peripheral blood. All receptors derive from a woman younger than 30 who had recovered from COVID-19.

The chain recombines TRBV6-2 or TRBV6-3 with TRBJ2-3; unclear D gene. Trimming removed 6 bases from V and 2 bases from J, with 15 bases in between. This CDR3 comprises 15 residues. The V gene's germline CDR1 is MNHEY and CDR2 SVGEGT. The CDR3: CASSPNSFPTDTQYF. The CDR3 DNA sequence: TGTGCCAGCAGCCCAAACAGCTTTCCCACAGATACGCAGTATTTT.

The gene calls are TRBV4-3 and TRBJ2-3; TRBD2 aligns across 10 bases. This CDR3 has 15 amino acids. V was clipped by 3 bases and J by 0 bases; unmatched bases: 0. Germline CDR1 LGHNA, CDR2 YSLEER. CDR3 sequence reads: CASSQTSGSTDTQYF. The CDR3 region has the DNA TGCGCCAGCAGCCAGACTAGCGGGAGCACAGATACGCAGTATTTT.

V gene TRBV11-2 combines with J gene TRBJ2-3, with 9 positions matching TRBD2. Germline CDR1 SGHAT, CDR2 FQNNGV. The V and J ends lost 5 bases and 3 bases, in that order; junction bases with no gene match: 12. This CDR3 spans 17 amino acids. The CDR3 DNA is TGTGCCAGCAGCCCAACCCGGACTAGCGTAGGGACAGATACGCAGTATTTT. It specifies CASSPTRTSVGTDTQYF.

The chain employs TRBV24-1 and TRBJ2-1; 7 nucleotides agree with TRBD1. Germline V gives CDR1 KGHDR, CDR2 SFDVKD. J lost 9 bases, V lost 3 bases, and 10 bases had no gene match. The length of the CDR3 is 15 residues. The CDR3 nucleotides read TGTGCCACCAGTGATCCCACTCCACAGGGGCTTGAGCAGTTCTTC. This gives the protein CATSDPTPQGLEQFF.

J is TRBJ2-7 and V is TRBV3-1 (or the pseudogene TRBV3-2), with TRBD2 matching over 7 bases. This CDR3 is built from 14 residues. In germline, CDR1 is LGHDT, CDR2 YNNKEL (reference sequence). Trimming removed 4 bases from V and 5 bases from J; junction bases left unmatched: 8. CDR3 sequence (DNA): TGTGCCAGCAGCCTAACTAGCGCCCGACACGAGCAGTACTTC. Translation: CASSLTSARHEQYF.

The chain carries TRBV13 and TRBJ2-1; the match to TRBD2 covers 14 bases. Trimming took 4 bases from V and 3 from J; bases not matched to a gene: 2. From germline, CDR1 is PRHDT and CDR2 FYEKMQ (reference sequence). The CDR3 loop spans 16 amino acids. In DNA, the CDR3 is TGTGCCAGCAGCTCCGGGACTAGCGGGAGCTACAATGAGCAGTTCTTC. Translating gives CASSSGTSGSYNEQFF.

The chain links TRBV25-1 to TRBJ2-3; 8 nucleotides line up with TRBD1. The length of the CDR3 is 14 residues. Per the germline V gene, CDR1 is MGHDK and CDR2 is SYGVNS. Germline trimming cut 6 bases from V and 1 base from J; bases unmatched to any gene: 3. DNA for the CDR3: TGTGCCAGCAGGGAGACAGGGGGCACAGATACGCAGTATTTT. Translation: CASRETGGTDTQYF.

This sequence joins TRBV15 and TRBJ1-2; the D is unclear. Germline V gene lookup returns CDR1 LNHNV and CDR2 YYDKDF (reference sequence). The CDR3 sequence is 18 residues long. Trimming removed 1 base from V and 4 bases from J, with 22 bases in between. The CDR3 spells CATSRGSTPAAQTYGYTF. The CDR3 DNA reads as TGTGCCACCAGCAGAGGCAGCACCCCGGCGGCTCAGACCTATGGCTACACCTTC.

This chain links TRBV5-1 with TRBJ1-1, with D tentatively TRBD1 (5 bases). The CDR3 extends over 12 amino acids. The V end was cut by 8 bases, the J end by 8 bases, with 16 bases between. Looked up from germline, CDR1 is SGHRS and CDR2 is YFSETQ. The CDR3 spells CASQEGNSEAFF. The CDR3 bases are TGCGCCAGTCAGGAGGGGAACTCGGAAGCTTTCTTT.

This clone was seen only once. This sequence joins TRBV18 and TRBJ2-3; no clear D. Germline V gene data show CDR1 as KGHSH and CDR2 as LQKENI. Trimming removed 3 bases at V and 2 bases at J, with 6 bases between. The length of the CDR3 is 13 residues. For the CDR3, the DNA is TGTGCCAGCTCACCGATAGTCACAGATACGCAGTATTTT. Translation: CASSPIVTDTQYF.

The sample holds one count of this clone. V usage is TRBV7-2 and J usage is TRBJ1-2; D is ambiguous. This CDR3 contains 13 residues. CDR1 and CDR2 from the germline V gene are SGHTA and FQGNSA. The V end was cut by 4 bases, the J end by 3 bases, with 9 bases between. DNA of the CDR3: TGTGCCAGCAGCTCCCGGCGGCACTATGGCTACACCTTC. Amino acid sequence: CASSSRRHYGYTF.

The V and J genes are TRBV6-5 and TRBJ2-7; D perhaps matches TRBD2 (6 bases). Germline loops: CDR1 MNHEY, CDR2 SVGAGI. V shed 6 bases and J shed 0 bases, with 9 bases lying between them. This CDR3 spans 13 amino acids. In DNA form, the CDR3 reads TGTGCCAGCAGGGCGGGAAGCTCCTACGAGCAGTACTTC. Protein sequence: CASRAGSSYEQYF.

The chain couples TRBV30 to TRBJ2-3; no firm D call. The V gene lost 0 bases and the J gene lost 1 base, with 11 bases spanning the gap. The V gene's germline CDR1 is GTSNPN and CDR2 SVGIG (reference sequence). The CDR3 sequence is 15 residues long. CDR3 sequence: CAWSVSLDGTDTQYF. CDR3 bases: TGTGCCTGGAGTGTCTCCCTAGACGGCACAGATACGCAGTATTTT.

The V and J genes are TRBV7-3 and TRBJ1-1; perhaps TRBD1 as D (6 bases). CDR3 length: 14 residues. Germline CDR1 SGHTA, CDR2 FQGTGA. The V end lost 0 bases, the J end lost 7 bases, and 12 bases lay between the germline ends. The CDR3 loop reads CASSLTGGAGEAFF. The CDR3 bases are TGTGCCAGCAGCTTAACTGGGGGGGCAGGTGAAGCTTTCTTT.

Concerning this clone: This same CDR3 is encoded by further DNA sequences in the sample. The chain uses TRBV29-1 and TRBJ2-7, with D maybe TRBD1 (6 bases). The CDR3 totals 12 residues. Germline loops: CDR1 SQVTM, CDR2 ANQGSEA. Between the trimmed V and J ends, which lost 3 bases and 2 bases, there was a span of 8 bases. CDR3 amino acids: CSVDRGPYEQYF. CDR3 DNA sequence: TGCAGCGTTGACAGGGGACCCTACGAGCAGTACTTC.

This chain links TRBV21-1 with TRBJ2-1; the table's D call, TRBD2, was not checked against the DNA. TRBV21-1 is described as a pseudogene. The CDR3 contains 19 residues. CDR3 sequence: CASTLKDGGKASGYNEQFF. For the CDR3, the DNA is TGTGCCAGCACCCTAAAAGATGGGGGTAAAGCTAGCGGATACAATGAGCAGTTCTTC.

The chain couples TRBV4-3 to TRBJ2-1; 8 nucleotides line up with TRBD2. The CDR3 has 17 amino acids. Losses at the gene ends were 3 bases for V and 4 bases for J; bases not matched to a gene: 11. Germline-derived CDR1 and CDR2 are LGHNA and YSLEER. The CDR3 here is CASSHLGGREAYNEQFF. CDR3 bases: TGCGCCAGCAGCCACCTCGGGGGGCGGGAGGCTTACAATGAGCAGTTCTTC.

The chain has TRBV7-6 and TRBJ1-2; 8 bases agree with TRBD1. V was clipped by 6 bases and J by 2 bases; unmatched bases: 8. The CDR3 consists of 15 residues. Germline values: CDR1 SGHVS, CDR2 FNYEAQ. In nucleotides, the CDR3 is TGTGCCAGCAGTCCCGGACAGGGAGGCAACTATGGCTACACCTTC. Amino acids: CASSPGQGGNYGYTF.

The chain links TRBV3-1 (or the pseudogene TRBV3-2) to TRBJ1-5, with a tentative D call TRBD1 (6 bases). The V gene's germline CDR1 is LGHDT and CDR2 YNNKEL (reference sequence). The CDR3 runs 12 residues. V lost 4 bases and J lost 6, with 7 bases in between. The CDR3 loop reads CASSLGGQPQHF. CDR3 bases: TGTGCCAGCAGCCTAGGGGGTCAGCCCCAGCATTTT.

This chain uses TRBV4-3 with TRBJ1-4; 8 bases agree with TRBD1. After removal of 4 bases from V and 7 bases from J, the junction contained 8 bases not matched to a gene. The CDR3 runs 15 residues. CDR1 LGHNA and CDR2 YSLEER come from the germline V gene. In nucleotides, the CDR3 is TGCGCCAGCAGCCCATACAGGGGGTTTGCTGAAAAACTGTTTTTT. This codes for CASSPYRGFAEKLFF.

The genes are TRBV4-1 and TRBJ1-1, with TRBD1 as a possible D gene (5 bases). With 0 bases removed from V and 5 bases from J, the gap between germline ends came to 13 bases. Germline V gene data show CDR1 as MGHRA and CDR2 as YSYEKL. The CDR3 contains 15 residues. The DNA of the CDR3 is TGCGCCAGCAGCCAAGATTCGGGGGGGTGGACTGAAGCTTTCTTT. Protein sequence: CASSQDSGGWTEAFF.

The genes are TRBV5-5 and TRBJ2-5; D is perhaps TRBD1 (6 bases). CDR1 is SGHKS and CDR2 is YYEKEE in the germline V gene (reference sequence). This CDR3 has 17 amino acids. V was shortened by 3 bases and J by 2 bases, with 20 bases between the two germline ends. CDR3: CASSSLLRTATQETQYF. The CDR3 DNA reads TGTGCCAGCAGCTCATTGTTAAGGACAGCCACACAAGAGACCCAGTACTTC.

The gene calls are TRBV27 and TRBJ2-7; 8 positions match TRBD2. Germline CDR1 MNHEY, CDR2 SMNVEV (reference sequence). This CDR3 contains 12 residues. With V trimmed by 7 bases and J by 5 bases, 4 bases remained unmatched. The CDR3: CASKAGVNEQYF. The CDR3 bases are TGTGCCAGCAAAGCGGGAGTAAACGAGCAGTACTTC.

This clone was seen just once. CDR3 DNA: TGTGCCAGCAGCCCCCCCCCGGTAGCGGGAACAGAGACCCAGTACTTC. This translates into CASSPPPVAGTETQYF. The chain couples TRBV5-4 to TRBJ2-5; TRBD2 agrees at 8 bases. The CDR3 length is 16 residues. The junction had 12 bases not matched to a gene; V was cut back by 4 bases and J by 4 bases. CDR1 is SGHNT and CDR2 is YYREEE in the germline V gene (reference sequence).

Details on this clone: At one end, the junction sequence differs from germline, possibly due to a read error. The gene calls are TRBV5-4 and TRBJ2-7; TRBD2 agrees at 12 bases. Germline-derived CDR1 and CDR2 are SGHNT and YYREEE (reference sequence). This CDR3 has 16 amino acids. CDR3 in amino acids: CASTLGGGLAGVGAEF. The CDR3 DNA sequence: TGTGCCAGCACCTTGGGGGGGGGACTAGCGGGCGTAGGGGCTGAATTC.

The chain joins TRBV20-1 to TRBJ2-1; 7 positions agree with TRBD2. CDR3 length equals 11 residues. V shed 3 bases, J shed 10 bases, and the junction held 3 bases outside the gene matches. Germline lookup yields CDR1 DFQATT and CDR2 SNEGSKA (reference sequence). As DNA, the CDR3 is TGCAGTGCTAGTGGGGGGGGAGAGCAGTTCTTC. Protein: CSASGGGEQFF.

This clone was seen a single time. The V call is TRBV7-7, the J call TRBJ2-3; 8 bases match TRBD1. The trim removed 6 bases at V and 4 bases at J, leaving 6 bases unmatched. CDR3 length equals 14 residues. Germline CDR1 SSHAT, CDR2 FNYEAQ (reference sequence). DNA of the CDR3: TGTGCCAGCAGTTCGGACAGGGTAGCAGATACGCAGTATTTT. Amino acid sequence: CASSSDRVADTQYF. Filled out from reference TRBV7-7 and TRBJ2-3, the complete variable domain reads GAGVSQSPRYKVTKRGQDVTLRCDPISSHATLYWYQQALGQGPEFLTYFNYEAQPDKSGLPSDRFSAERPEGSISTLTIQRTEQRDSAMYRCASSSDRVADTQYFGPGTRLTVL.

The chain carries TRBV9 and TRBJ1-1; no firm D call. The CDR3 contains 13 residues. Germline V gene sequence: CDR1 SGDLS, CDR2 YYNGEE. The germline V and J ends were trimmed by 1 base and 7 bases, with 11 bases remaining between them. CDR3 bases: TGTGCCAGCAGCGTAAGAGGACGGGATGAAGCTTTCTTT. This codes for CASSVRGRDEAFF.

This clone was observed a handful of times. Here the CDR3 DNA reads TGTGCCAGCAGCTTAAATTACGCGGGAGGTAAAAGCGCCGAGCAGTACTTC. This translates into CASSLNYAGGKSAEQYF. The rearrangement links TRBV11-3 to TRBJ2-7, with 8 bases aligning to TRBD2. Germline CDR1 is SGHNT and CDR2 is YENEEA. J was trimmed by 6 bases and V by 2 bases; bases with no gene match: 15. The CDR3 is made up of 17 amino acids.

The chain couples TRBV7-9 to TRBJ2-1, with a tentative D call TRBD2 (6 bases). The length of the CDR3 is 12 residues. V was clipped by 0 bases and J by 9 bases, with 6 bases between them. Looked up from germline, CDR1 is SEHNR and CDR2 is FQNEAQ (reference sequence). In DNA form, the CDR3 reads TGTGCCAGCAGCTTAGCGCGGGGTGAGCAGTTCTTC. Translated, it gives CASSLARGEQFF.

J is TRBJ2-7 and V is TRBV10-3; 11 positions match TRBD2. The CDR3 runs 16 residues. Germline CDR1 reads ENHRY; CDR2 reads SYGVKD. The junction had 8 bases not matched to a gene; V was cut back by 4 bases and J by 3 bases. This CDR3 reads CAISGLAGTGVYEQYF. CDR3 sequence (DNA): TGTGCCATCAGTGGACTAGCGGGAACTGGGGTCTACGAGCAGTACTTC.

This chain uses TRBV6-2 or TRBV6-3 with TRBJ2-7; no firm D call. The germline V and J ends were trimmed by 4 bases and 3 bases, with 10 bases remaining between them. CDR3 size: 13 residues. CDR1 MNHEY and CDR2 SVGEGT come from the germline V gene. The CDR3 is CASSLVRFYEQYF. The CDR3, as DNA: TGTGCCAGCAGTTTAGTGCGTTTCTACGAGCAGTACTTC.